A single sample gave rise to the 27 T cell receptor beta chains below, sequenced in a study of T cells in Graves' hyperthyroidism and ophthalmopathy. The investigators amplified TCR beta CDR3 regions from RNA transcripts. TCR CDR3 underwent first-round RT-PCR with the HTBI primer set. TCRdb ran MiXCR on the multiplex PCR reads and lists one entry per CDR3 protein. The sample holds around 800,000 distinct CDR3 sequences, over 35% seen once. Sequenced sample: blood. Receptor source: a man between 18 and 35 years old with Graves' hyperthyroidism.

This clonotype showed up many times. The V call is TRBV15, the J call TRBJ2-7; D possibly corresponds to TRBD1 (5 bases). Germline V lookup: CDR1 LNHNV, CDR2 YYDKDF (reference sequence). Trimming stripped 0 bases from V and 0 bases from J, with 9 bases between. The CDR3 loop spans 15 amino acids. The CDR3, as DNA: TGTGCCACCAGCAGAGAGAACAGGCCCTCCTACGAGCAGTACTTC. It specifies CATSRENRPSYEQYF.

This clonotype has only a few counts. The rearrangement uses TRBV12-3 or TRBV12-4 and TRBJ1-4; D gene unclear. The V end lost 7 bases, the J end lost 7 bases, and 13 bases lay between the germline ends. The CDR3 spans 13 residues. Here the CDR3 reads CASNLVGTEKLFF. CDR3 sequence (DNA): TGTGCCAGCAATCTGGTGGGAACTGAAAAACTGTTTTTT.

This sequence joins TRBV5-1 and TRBJ1-6; TRBD1 might be the D (6 bases). The CDR3 has 15 amino acids. The germline V gene encodes CDR1 SGHRS and CDR2 YFSETQ. V shed 0 bases and J shed 7 bases, with 11 bases lying between them. The CDR3 loop reads CASSLDGGRNSPLHF. CDR3 DNA sequence: TGCGCCAGCAGCTTGGACGGGGGCAGGAATTCACCCCTCCACTTT.

This clonotype has a handful of counts. At one end the junction does not follow the germline gene, possibly because of a read error. This chain connects TRBV10-2 to TRBJ2-7; D may match TRBD1 or TRBD2 (6 bases each). Germline assignment: CDR1 WSHSY and CDR2 SAAADI. CDR3 length: 15 residues. This CDR3 reads CASSRQLRGDYEQYF. Written as DNA, the CDR3 is TGTGCCAGCAGCCGTCAACTAAGGGGGGACTACGAGCAGTACTTC.

In its sample, this clonotype was seen many times. The V and J genes are TRBV2 and TRBJ1-5; TRBD1 is a possible D gene (5 bases). V was pared by 2 bases and J by 6 bases, with 14 bases between. Germline CDR1 reads SNHLY; CDR2 reads FYNNEI. There are 15 residues in the CDR3. Here the CDR3 DNA reads TGTGCCAGCAGTGAACCAGTAGGGGTGGGTCAGCCCCAGCATTTT. It translates to CASSEPVGVGQPQHF. The whole variable domain, filled in from reference TRBV2 and TRBJ1-5, reads EPEVTQTPSHQVTQMGQEVILRCVPISNHLYFYWYRQILGQKVEFLVSFYNNEISEKSEIFDDQFSVERPDGSNFTLKIRSTKLEDSAMYFCASSEPVGVGQPQHFGDGTRLSIL.

Many counts were recorded for this clonotype. The rearrangement links TRBV10-3 to TRBJ1-1; a weak D match, TRBD1 (6 bases). The CDR3 is made up of 12 amino acids. CDR1 and CDR2 (germline): ENHRY, SYGVKD. CDR3 in amino acids: CAVQGTSTEAFF. CDR3 in DNA: TGTGCGGTACAGGGAACCTCCACTGAAGCTTTCTTT.

The CDR3 sequence: CASSPLPDSTYEQYF. The CDR3 nucleotides are TGTGCCAGCAGTCCTCTTCCAGATTCAACCTACGAGCAGTACTTC. The chain combines TRBV7-8 with TRBJ2-7; unclear D gene. This CDR3 is 15 amino acids long. CDR1 is SGHVS and CDR2 is FQNEAQ in the germline V gene. V lost 6 bases and J lost 2, with 17 bases in between.

The sample holds many counts of this clonotype. The rearrangement links TRBV2 to TRBJ1-1, with 7 bases identical to TRBD1. Germline V CDR1 and CDR2: SNHLY, FYNNEI. V lost 2 bases, J lost 4 bases, and 4 bases stayed unmatched. The CDR3 has 14 residues. CDR3 nucleotides: TGTGCCAGCAGTGAAAGGGGGCGTTTCACTGAAGCTTTCTTT. Amino acid sequence: CASSERGRFTEAFF.

This clonotype was recorded many times. The V call is TRBV7-9, the J call TRBJ2-7; 9 bases agree with TRBD1. The germline V gene encodes CDR1 SEHNR and CDR2 FQNEAQ (reference sequence). V shed 1 base and J 6 bases; nucleotides not matched to a gene: 4. This CDR3 contains 14 residues. CDR3 amino acids: CASSLETTGGEQYF. In DNA form, the CDR3 reads TGTGCCAGCAGCTTAGAGACGACAGGGGGCGAGCAGTACTTC.

This clonotype has just a few counts. The V and J genes are TRBV7-2 and TRBJ2-7; 14 bases agree with TRBD2. The CDR3 has 15 residues. V gave up 4 bases and J gave up 7 bases; unmatched junction bases: 6. Germline CDR1 SGHTA, CDR2 FQGNSA. As DNA, the CDR3 is TGTGCCAGCAGCTCCGAGGGACTAGCGGGGGCAGAGCAGTACTTC. Amino acid sequence: CASSSEGLAGAEQYF.

There are a few counts of this clonotype. The DNA of the CDR3 is TGTGCCAGCAGTGAATGGGGGAGTGGGGACCCATCCTATAATTCACCCCTCCACTTT. Protein product: CASSEWGSGDPSYNSPLHF. The chain is built from TRBV2 and TRBJ1-6, with a tentative D call TRBD1 (5 bases). The CDR3 extends over 19 amino acids. V dropped 2 bases and J dropped 1 base, with 18 bases sitting between them. In germline, CDR1 is SNHLY, CDR2 FYNNEI.

This clonotype appeared a few times. The chain employs TRBV7-2 and TRBJ2-7; no clear D. V was cut by 0 bases and J by 3 bases, with 6 bases left in between. Germline values: CDR1 SGHTA, CDR2 FQGNSA. This CDR3 has 13 residues. The CDR3 coding sequence is TGTGCCAGCAGCTTAGCGCCTATCTACGAGCAGTACTTC. It specifies CASSLAPIYEQYF.

This clonotype appeared many times. The rearrangement uses TRBV20-1 and TRBJ1-2; D is possibly TRBD1 (5 bases). The CDR3 is 12 amino acids. Germline CDR1 is DFQATT and CDR2 is SNEGSKA (reference sequence). Between the trimmed V and J ends, which lost 5 bases and 8 bases, there was a span of 15 bases. This chain's CDR3 is CSAQRGVEGYTF. CDR3 DNA: TGCAGTGCTCAGAGGGGAGTGGAGGGCTACACCTTC.

V usage is TRBV11-2 and J usage is TRBJ2-5; the D gene is possibly TRBD1 (6 bases). Between the trimmed V and J ends, which lost 1 base and 3 bases, there was a span of 12 bases. The V gene's germline CDR1 is SGHAT and CDR2 FQNNGV. CDR3 length: 15 amino acids. The CDR3 DNA sequence: TGTGCCAGCAGCTTAGGGGGGCGTGGGGAAGAGACCCAGTACTTC. Translating it yields CASSLGGRGEETQYF. Full variable domain (outside the CDR3, taken from reference TRBV11-2 and TRBJ2-5): EAGVAQSPRYKIIEKRQSVAFWCNPISGHATLYWYQQILGQGPKLLIQFQNNGVVDDSQLPKDRFSAERLKGVDSTLKIQPAKLEDSAVYLCASSLGGRGEETQYFGPGTRLLVL.

CDR3 loop: CASSGGQYYGYTF. CDR3 DNA: TGTGCCAGCAGTGGGGGCCAGTACTATGGCTACACCTTC. The rearrangement links TRBV2 to TRBJ1-2; maybe TRBD1 (5 bases). V was clipped by 4 bases and J by 3 bases, with 9 bases between them. The CDR3 loop spans 13 amino acids. Germline CDR1 SNHLY, CDR2 FYNNEI.

The chain is built from TRBV3-1 and TRBJ1-2; possibly TRBD1 for D (5 bases). V was cut by 6 bases and J by 7 bases, with 12 bases left in between. The CDR3 contains 12 residues. Germline CDR1 LGHDT, CDR2 YNNKEL (reference sequence). The CDR3 loop is CASSQRQIGYTF. For the CDR3, the DNA is TGTGCCAGCAGTCAAAGACAGATTGGCTACACCTTC. Filled out from reference TRBV3-1 and TRBJ1-2, the complete variable domain reads DTAVSQTPKYLVTQMGNDKSIKCEQNLGHDTMYWYKQDSKKFLKIMFSYNNKELIINETVPNRFSPKSPDKAHLNLHINSLELGDSAVYFCASSQRQIGYTFGSGTRLTVV.

The chain couples TRBV20-1 to TRBJ2-5; 9 bases agree with TRBD1. Germline V gene data show CDR1 as DFQATT and CDR2 as SNEGSKA (reference sequence). V was pared by 4 bases and J by 0 bases, with 15 bases of the junction left unmatched. The CDR3 spans 18 residues. CDR3: CSATRTGEEASYQETQYF. DNA for the CDR3: TGCAGTGCTACCCGGACAGGGGAGGAGGCCTCGTACCAAGAGACCCAGTACTTC.

V usage is TRBV12-3 or TRBV12-4 and J usage is TRBJ2-7; D is ambiguous. This CDR3 has 15 amino acids. The V end was cut by 5 bases, the J end by 2 bases, with 16 bases between. Written as DNA, the CDR3 is TGTGCCAGCAGTCTGAGCCGCCTAGGTCCCTACGAGCAGTACTTC. Amino acid sequence: CASSLSRLGPYEQYF.

This clonotype was seen ten or more times. The genes are TRBV20-1 and TRBJ2-5; possibly TRBD1 or TRBD2 for D (5 bases each). The germline V gene has CDR1 DFQATT and CDR2 SNEGSKA (reference sequence). Trimming pared 6 bases from V and 5 bases from J, leaving 16 bases between. This CDR3 region has 13 residues. CDR3: CSAWTSRQETQYF. The CDR3 DNA reads as TGCAGTGCCTGGACTTCACGACAGGAGACCCAGTACTTC.

By share, this clonotype counts as medium-sized. The chain joins TRBV7-8 to TRBJ1-5, with D perhaps matching TRBD1 (5 bases). The CDR3 extends over 13 amino acids. Germline V gives CDR1 SGHVS, CDR2 FQNEAQ. Deletions cut 4 bases from V and 4 bases from J, with 8 bases between. The CDR3 nucleotides read TGTGCCAGCAGCTCACAGGAGAATCAGCCCCAGCATTTT. Translation: CASSSQENQPQHF.

This clonotype occurred a few times. The rearrangement joins TRBV19 to TRBJ1-5; no reliable D call. The V end was cut by 0 bases, the J end by 5 bases, with 5 bases between. The CDR3 sequence is 13 residues long. The germline V gene has CDR1 LNHDA and CDR2 SQIVND (reference sequence). The CDR3 DNA is TGTGCCAGTAGTATAGACACCGATCAGCCCCAGCATTTT. Residues: CASSIDTDQPQHF.

The chain is built from TRBV29-1 and TRBJ1-5; D is unresolved. This CDR3 region has 14 residues. Germline assignment: CDR1 SQVTM and CDR2 ANQGSEA. The CDR3 bases are TGCAGTGAAGCAGTTGGGTTGAGCAATCAGCCCCAGCATTTT. Its translation is CSEAVGLSNQPQHF.

The rearrangement joins TRBV5-1 to TRBJ2-7; TRBD2 matches 10 bases. The CDR3 spans 14 residues. After removal of 6 bases from V and 7 bases from J, the junction contained 10 bases not matched to a gene. Per germline, CDR1 SGHRS and CDR2 YFSETQ. Here the CDR3 DNA reads TGCGCCAGCACCTTACTAGCGGGGCAAGGGGAGCAGTACTTC. Translation gives CASTLLAGQGEQYF.

The chain employs TRBV7-9 and TRBJ2-7; either TRBD1 or TRBD2 may fit D (5 bases each). Germline lookup yields CDR1 SEHNR and CDR2 FQNEAQ (reference sequence). The CDR3 runs 13 residues. V was trimmed by 7 bases and J by 3 bases, leaving 13 bases between them. CDR3 protein: CASNTGTNYEQYF. The DNA for the CDR3 is TGTGCCAGCAATACCGGGACCAACTACGAGCAGTACTTC.

This clonotype was observed many times. The chain recombines TRBV20-1 with TRBJ2-2; no clear D. CDR1 DFQATT and CDR2 SNEGSKA come from the germline V gene (reference sequence). The CDR3 contains 13 residues. The ends were cut back, 3 bases at V and 2 bases at J, with 7 bases in the middle. In DNA, the CDR3 is TGCAGTGCTAGGTATCCCAACACCGGGGAGCTGTTTTTT. Protein product: CSARYPNTGELFF.

This chain links TRBV6-5 with TRBJ1-3, with D maybe TRBD1 (6 bases). CDR1 is MNHEY, CDR2 SVGAGI, per germline. This CDR3 contains 20 residues. V lost 6 bases, J lost 0 bases, and 27 bases lay in between. The CDR3 here is CASSLTEGGPYQRSGNTIYF. CDR3 nucleotides: TGTGCCAGCAGCCTAACGGAGGGGGGTCCGTACCAACGCTCTGGAAACACCATATATTTT.

The chain has TRBV12-3 or TRBV12-4 and TRBJ1-4; 9 bases line up with TRBD1. This CDR3 comprises 15 residues. J lost 4 bases, V lost 5 bases, and 5 bases had no gene match. Written as DNA, the CDR3 is TGTGCCAGCAGTAGACAGACAGGGGGTAATGAAAAACTGTTTTTT. Translation: CASSRQTGGNEKLFF.